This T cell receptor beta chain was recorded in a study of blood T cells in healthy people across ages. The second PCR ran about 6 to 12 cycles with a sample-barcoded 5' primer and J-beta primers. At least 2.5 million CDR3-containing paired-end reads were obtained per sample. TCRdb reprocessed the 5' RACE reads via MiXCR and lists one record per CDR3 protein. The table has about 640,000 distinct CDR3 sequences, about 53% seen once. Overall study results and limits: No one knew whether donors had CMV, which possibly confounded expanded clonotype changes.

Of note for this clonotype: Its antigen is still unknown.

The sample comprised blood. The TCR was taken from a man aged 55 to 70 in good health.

CDR3 in amino acids: CASSKDSSNEKLFF. DNA for the CDR3: TGTGCCAGCAGCAAGGACAGTTCTAATGAAAAACTGTTTTTT. The chain combines TRBV27 with TRBJ1-4, with D possibly TRBD1 on 6 matching bases. The V gene lost 6 bases and the J gene lost 3 bases, with 11 bases spanning the gap. This CDR3 is built from 14 residues. Germline V gene sequence: CDR1 MNHEY, CDR2 SMNVEV (reference sequence).